This T cell receptor beta chain was profiled in a study of T cells in Graves' hyperthyroidism and ophthalmopathy (dated by TCRdb to between 2019 and 2020). Study-wide context: Peripheral blood was collected at initial diagnosis, before any treatment. A discovery cohort of roughly 100 patients, 43 with Graves' ophthalmopathy and approximately 55 with stable Graves' hyperthyroidism, was used to find distinguishing TCR V-J signatures. Once sampling was done, hyperthyroidism patients were given methimazole at a starting dose of 30 mg daily, whereas ophthalmopathy patients were given high-dose intravenous methylprednisolone. The 100 discovery patients were randomly split 7:3 into training and test sets. The paper describes TCR Vbeta CDR3 sequencing of some 130 peripheral blood samples, made up of 43 ophthalmopathy patients, roughly 80 hyperthyroidism patients and approximately 17 progressor patients. Prospective prediction of ophthalmopathy was tested in an independent validation cohort consisting of 18 hyperthyroidism patients and approximately 16 patients who later progressed to ophthalmopathy. In addition, the study compared T-cell repertoires in thyroid tissue and in blood from five or six Graves' hyperthyroidism patients.

Stable Graves' hyperthyroidism was defined as the absence of progression to ophthalmopathy over 18 months of follow-up. Hyperthyroidism patients were newly diagnosed, had a disease duration of under 2 months, and were aged 18 to 65 years. Exclusion was applied to patients with uncontrolled infections, other autoimmune diseases, pregnancy or lactation. Clinical symptoms, serum thyroxine and TRAb, thyroid ultrasound, and orbital computed tomography formed the basis for the diagnoses. Ficoll-Paque density gradient centrifugation was used to isolate PBMCs from approximately 10 ml of fresh peripheral blood. Trizol reagent was used to extract total RNA, and RNA quality was then checked on an Agilent 2100 Bioanalyzer. Deletion took 3 bases off V and 6 bases off J, with a span of 10 bases between the germline ends. From a lookup of the germline V gene, CDR1 and CDR2 are SGHVS and FQNEAQ. From the cysteine up to the phenylalanine, the CDR3 has a length of 13 residues. The kept DNA is CDR3 alone, 39 bases in frame from the first base.

The TCR beta CDR3 regions were amplified from RNA transcripts. For the first round of RT-PCR on the TCR CDR3, the HTBI primer set was used together with the Qiagen OneStep RT-PCR kit. Libraries were constructed in a second round of multiplex PCR, after which size selection and purification were performed. The libraries were sequenced on an Illumina HiSeq2000 using paired-end 100 bp reads. Processing in the source paper ran as follows. SOAPnuke was used to process the raw data, with reads discarded if the reads contained adapters or uncalled bases, had a mean Phred below 15, or lacked an exact constant-primer or identifier match. COPE v1.2.5 was used to merge high-quality paired reads, and clonotypes were defined as unique nucleotide sequences. MiTCR v1.1 was used to align the clonotypes against IMGT TRBV, TRBD and TRBJ reference segments. Analysis was restricted to V-J combinations with a frequency above 0.0001, which covered roughly 99% of repertoires. A TCS score was defined as the ratio of F50 (clonal expansion) to E x V (chaos), with BLOSUM62-based TCRdist applied between CDR3 peptides within each V-J. Welch's t-statistics and random forest reduced roughly 540 V-J features to some 14, which were used in a naive Bayes classifier (R e1071). Starting from the raw public reads, TCRdb applied fastp trimming at Q25, assembled clones with MiXCR and retained in-frame beta chains. CDR3 protein duplicates are merged, each entry listing the most common genes and DNA. The V and J calls and clone size come from TCRdb's table, not from the authors' own analysis. The sample table lists 300,000 to 450,000 distinct CDR3 sequences, more than 11% of them with a count of one. Clones ranked in the top ten supply 8% to 13% of the sample.

Overall results and qualifications from the work: In validation, the model predicted progression to ophthalmopathy a median of approximately 6.6 months before onset, with over 55% sensitivity and about 72% specificity. Sample size was not statistically predetermined, and investigators were not blinded to group allocation. Most expanded thyroid clonotypes (frequency above 0.001) were also detected in blood, a finding suggesting that blood repertoires may reflect thyroid immune responses. In cross-validation, a model built on a 13 V-J signature told ophthalmopathy apart from stable hyperthyroidism with 85% to 90% sensitivity and roughly 81% specificity, and in testing the same model reached 80%/75%.

This clonotype was observed at least ten times. Its antigen specificity is not known. Per-base qualities were not stored, and no clone one base away is much larger. The chain couples TRBV7-8 to TRBJ2-3, with TRBD1 tentatively as D gene (5 bases match). Sequencing was done on a sample of blood. The sequence derives from a woman aged 55-70 years with Graves' hyperthyroidism. The CDR3 sequence is CASSLGLEDTQYF. The DNA sequence is TGTGCCAGCAGCTTGGGGCTAGAGGATACGCAGTATTTT. With the portions outside the CDR3 filled from the reference TRBV7-8 and TRBJ2-3 genes, the complete variable region becomes GAGVSQSPRYKVAKRGQDVALRCDPISGHVSLFWYQQALGQGPEFLTYFQNEAQLDKSGLPSDRFFAERPEGSVSTLKIQRTQQEDSAVYLCASSLGLEDTQYFGPGTRLTVL.